This TCR beta chain was identified during a study of cytomegalovirus exposure and HLA in healthy donors. Study-wide points: Analyzed later, most CMV-associated TCR beta chains appeared HLA-restricted.

Regarding this clone: What it binds is unknown.

PCR amplification relied on 60 Vbeta primers (plus 13 Jbeta primers). Sequencing used immunoSEQ multiplex PCR; TCRdb keeps in-frame clones, though not all of them. The table records about 200,000 clones, 75% to 90% of them present only once. This CDR3 has 15 residues. Germline CDR1 SGHNT, CDR2 YENEEA. Losses at the gene ends were 5 bases for V and 4 bases for J; bases not matched to a gene: 6. The receptor was isolated from a woman in her twenties or thirties in good health and CMV-seronegative. What was sequenced was PBMCs. The gene calls are TRBV11-3 and TRBJ1-4; 8 bases are shared with TRBD1. CDR3 sequence (DNA): TGTGCCAGCAGCCGATCGGACAGGGTTAATGAAAAACTGTTTTTT. Amino acids: CASSRSDRVNEKLFF. The full variable domain, completed using reference TRBV11-3 and TRBJ1-4, is EAGVVQSPRYKIIEKKQPVAFWCNPISGHNTLYWYLQNLGQGPELLIRYENEEAVDDSQLPKDRFSAERLKGVDSTLKIQPAELGDSAVYLCASSRSDRVNEKLFFGSGTQLSVL.